The source of this T cell receptor beta chain is a study of T cell responses to AZD1222 COVID-19 vaccine. The CDR3 is 14 residues long. Germline lookup yields CDR1 WSHSY and CDR2 SAAADI. Germline trimming cut 5 bases from V and 5 bases from J; bases unmatched to any gene: 5. The repertoire was sequenced with immunoSEQ multiplex PCR; TCRdb's copy has only in-frame clones and lacks some. The sample has tens of thousands of clones, roughly 94% seen once. Sequenced here: peripheral blood, sampled on day 0 of AZD1222 vaccination. The receptor was isolated from an adult in good health. The V and J genes are TRBV10-2 and TRBJ2-7; 11 bases are shared with TRBD2. The CDR3 DNA follows: TGCGCCAGCAGTCATAGCGGGAGGGCGAACGAGCAGTACTTC. This codes for CASSHSGRANEQYF.